This T cell receptor (beta chain) was obtained from a study of T-cell memory formation after mild COVID-19. One entry per CDR3 protein results from TCRdb running MiXCR on the 5' RACE reads. The table shows some 190,000 distinct CDR3 sequences, with 15% to 20% occurring only once. Germline CDR1 and CDR2: LGHNA and YNFKEQ. The ends were cut back, 4 bases at V and 0 bases at J, with 13 bases in the middle. This CDR3 spans 17 amino acids. The J gene is TRBJ1-6, the V gene TRBV4-2; tentative D call: TRBD1 (5 bases). The sequence was collected from an adult woman who had mild COVID-19 (a few samples of this study predate the infection). Cell type and time point are not known. The material sequenced was PBMCs or a T cell subset sorted from them (not recorded which). The CDR3 spells CASSLGGASSYNSPLHF. CDR3 DNA: TGTGCCAGCAGCCTCGGAGGGGCGAGCTCCTATAATTCACCCCTCCACTTT.